This T cell receptor beta chain is drawn from a study of OX40 agonist ivuxolimab in advanced cancers. About the study: Given to patients was ivuxolimab, an agonistic anti-OX40 (CD134) antibody.

Trimming took off 6 bases at V and 3 bases at J, with 9 bases between the two ends. Per the germline V gene, CDR1 is LNHDA and CDR2 is SQIVND (reference sequence). This CDR3 region has 13 residues. Clones were sequenced by immunoSEQ multiplex PCR, and TCRdb holds only the in-frame ones, with some missing. This table has around 70,000 clones, over 80% appearing once. The origin of this receptor is an adult with an advanced solid tumor such as melanoma, head and neck, liver or kidney cancer. The sample was CD4+ or CD8+ T cells sorted from blood, taken in a trial of the OX40 agonist ivuxolimab. This rearrangement joins TRBV19 to TRBJ1-5; D remains ambiguous. This CDR3 is CASSRDANQPQHF. CDR3 in DNA: TGTGCCAGTAGCCGGGATGCCAATCAGCCCCAGCATTTT.